One and the same sample provided the 8 T cell receptor beta chains below, sequenced in a study of blood T cell repertoires in COVID-19. Libraries were prepared by immunoSEQ multiplex PCR; TCRdb keeps only in-frame clonotypes and omits some of them. The table includes some 90,000 clones, around 87% detected once. The sample consisted of peripheral blood. The origin of the receptors is a woman over 75 with active or convalescent COVID-19.

The chain recombines TRBV19 with TRBJ1-2; 9 nucleotides agree with TRBD1. CDR1 LNHDA and CDR2 SQIVND come from the germline V gene (reference sequence). Unmatched junction bases numbered 15, after V lost 8 bases and J lost 5 bases. The CDR3 covers 16 residues. The CDR3 bases are TGTGCCAGTTCTCCGGGACAGGGCCGCCGGGATTATGGCTACACCTTC. This codes for CASSPGQGRRDYGYTF.

This clone came up once. V and J are TRBV7-2 and TRBJ2-2; 8 bases are a match to TRBD2. The CDR3 covers 17 residues. Trimming took 1 base from V and 4 from J; bases not matched to a gene: 8. Germline V gene sequence: CDR1 SGHTA, CDR2 FQGNSA. This CDR3 reads CASSLVFSGTSTGELFF. For the CDR3, the DNA is TGTGCCAGCAGCTTAGTTTTTAGCGGGACCAGCACCGGGGAGCTGTTTTTT.

The chain combines TRBV7-3 with TRBJ2-7, with D perhaps TRBD1 (6 bases). V lost 2 bases and J lost 2, with 7 bases in between. Germline V lookup: CDR1 SGHTA, CDR2 FQGTGA. This CDR3 comprises 13 residues. The CDR3 loop reads CASSLDRTYEQYF. The CDR3 DNA is TGTGCCAGCAGCTTAGACAGGACCTACGAGCAGTACTTC. Variable domain in full (rest from reference TRBV7-3 and TRBJ2-7): GAGVSQTPSNKVTEKGKYVELRCDPISGHTALYWYRQSLGQGPEFLIYFQGTGAADDSGLPNDRFFAVRPEGSVSTLKIQRTERGDSAVYLCASSLDRTYEQYFGPGTRLTVT.

This clone was counted between two and nine times. V usage is TRBV21-1 and J usage is TRBJ2-5; the DNA was not used to check the table's D call, TRBD2. TRBV21-1 is marked as a pseudogene. The CDR3 length is 17 residues. CDR3 protein: CASSALLGAGGEETQYF. CDR3 sequence (DNA): TGTGCCAGCAGCGCCCTCCTGGGAGCGGGAGGGGAAGAGACCCAGTACTTC.

The V gene is TRBV12-3 or TRBV12-4, the J gene TRBJ1-4; TRBD1 might be the D (5 bases). The CDR3 is 12 amino acids. The V and J ends lost 6 bases and 8 bases respectively, with 10 bases between them. The CDR3 DNA is TGTGCCAGCAGGCGTACAGGCGAAAAACTGTTTTTT. Its protein is CASRRTGEKLFF.

This chain joins TRBV7-2 and TRBJ1-6, with TRBD1 matching over 7 bases. The trim removed 6 bases at V and 8 bases at J, leaving 10 bases unmatched. Per germline, CDR1 SGHTA and CDR2 FQGNSA. The CDR3 consists of 15 residues. CDR3 amino acids: CASSQMTGSDSPLHF. The CDR3 DNA follows: TGTGCCAGCAGTCAAATGACAGGGTCGGATTCACCCCTCCACTTT.

This chain links TRBV11-2 with TRBJ2-1, with no clear D. Germline V CDR1 and CDR2: SGHAT, FQNNGV. Deletions cut 1 base from V and 3 bases from J, with 4 bases between. This CDR3 is 13 amino acids long. CDR3 DNA sequence: TGTGCCAGCAGCTTAGTAGTCTACAATGAGCAGTTCTTC. The encoded protein is CASSLVVYNEQFF.

The chain recombines TRBV18 with TRBJ1-6; 7 bases are shared with TRBD1. Germline V gives CDR1 KGHSH, CDR2 LQKENI. The CDR3 consists of 17 residues. Trimming removed 1 base from V and 7 bases from J; junction bases left unmatched: 10. In nucleotides, the CDR3 is TGTGCCAGCTCACCACTCCCCGGGCAGGGGGAGAATTCACCCCTCCACTTT. Translation gives CASSPLPGQGENSPLHF.